The 2 T cell receptor beta chains given below trace back to one sample, sequenced in a study of cytomegalovirus exposure and HLA in healthy donors (dated by TCRdb to the late 2010s). The library was built by means of the immunoSEQ multiplex PCR assay. A mixture of 60 forward primers for TCR Vbeta segments and 13 reverse primers for TCR Jbeta segments was used in the multiplex PCR. TCRdb provides this immuneACCESS table in a form limited to in-frame rearrangements. Some clones are lacking; in checked studies, under half of them reflect an unresolved V gene, and why the rest are absent is not known. Counted in this sample were over 80,000 clones; about 81% of them appeared once. Of the sample, about 3.5% is held by the ten largest clones. Sequencing used PBMCs. The receptors stem from a woman in her 40s in good health and CMV-seronegative.

V and J are TRBV5-6 and TRBJ2-7; 9 bases are a match to TRBD2. Germline CDR1 reads SGHDT; CDR2 reads YYEEEE. V was pared by 6 bases and J by 6 bases, with 16 bases of the junction left unmatched. The CDR3 contains 16 residues. The DNA for the CDR3 is TGTGCCAGCACCCTGGGGTTAACTAGCGGGTCGTCCGAGCAGTACTTC. It is translated as CASTLGLTSGSSEQYF. The full variable domain, rest sourced from reference TRBV5-6 and TRBJ2-7, is DAGVTQSPTHLIKTRGQQVTLRCSPKSGHDTVSWYQQALGQGPQFIFQYYEEEERQRGNFPDRFSGHQFPNYSSELNVNALLLGDSALYLCASTLGLTSGSSEQYFGPGTRLTVT.

The gene calls are TRBV13 and TRBJ2-6; D unresolved. Trimming pared 5 bases from V and 1 base from J, leaving 9 bases between. The germline V gene has CDR1 PRHDT and CDR2 FYEKMQ (reference sequence). The CDR3 totals 15 residues. The CDR3 reads CASSPLPSGANVLTF. The CDR3 DNA reads as TGTGCCAGCAGCCCCCTCCCTTCTGGGGCCAACGTCCTGACTTTC.